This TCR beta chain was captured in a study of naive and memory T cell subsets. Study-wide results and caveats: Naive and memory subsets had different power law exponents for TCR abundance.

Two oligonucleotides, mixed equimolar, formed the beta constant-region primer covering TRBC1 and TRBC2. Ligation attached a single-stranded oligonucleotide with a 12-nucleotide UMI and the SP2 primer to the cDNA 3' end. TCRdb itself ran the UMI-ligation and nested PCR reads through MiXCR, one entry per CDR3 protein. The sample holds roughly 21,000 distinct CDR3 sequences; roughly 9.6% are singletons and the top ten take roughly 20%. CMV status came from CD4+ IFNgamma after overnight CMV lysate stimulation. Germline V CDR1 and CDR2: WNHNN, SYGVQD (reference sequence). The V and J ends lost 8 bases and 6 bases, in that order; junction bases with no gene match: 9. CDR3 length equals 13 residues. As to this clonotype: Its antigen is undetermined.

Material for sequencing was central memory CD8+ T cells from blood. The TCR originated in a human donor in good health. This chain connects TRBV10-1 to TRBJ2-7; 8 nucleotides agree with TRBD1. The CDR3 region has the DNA TGCGCCAGCGGACCCGGGACAGGAGTCGAGCAGTACTTC. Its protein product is CASGPGTGVEQYF.